The T cell receptor beta chain described here comes from a study of blood T cells in healthy people across ages (dated by TCRdb to the mid-2010s). Looking at the study overall: In model experiments, template switching captured about one uniquely barcoded TCR beta cDNA molecule for every two T cells. To track age-related changes in TCR beta repertoire diversity, the study relied on deep sequencing normalized with unique cDNA molecular identifiers. The donors were divided into four age groups: young (average around 15 years), middle-aged (approximately 42), aged (62) and long-lived (roughly 82). Donors of different ages were randomly distributed across sequencing lanes to avoid experimental bias. Using the same blood draw, the study looked at two additional independent replicas of 1 million unique cDNA reads for two donors, one aged 18 to 29 and the other aged 80 or older. Points the paper makes about the study in general: Observed TCR beta diversity per million T cells fell roughly linearly with age, and a significant reduction was already apparent by age about 43. Estimates of total diversity based on one million sequenced T cells were considered lower bounds and underestimates. Because donor CMV infection status was unknown, age-related changes in expanded clonotypes were potentially confounded. Observed TCR beta diversity correlated strongly with the percentage of naive T cells measured by flow cytometry. Compared with the aged group, the long-lived group had more naive CD4+ T cells, fewer expanded clones and increased TCR diversity, suggesting age selection. Since profiling was done on bulk unsorted PBMCs, naive and antigen-experienced compartments could not be conclusively compared.

The library came from 5' RACE. Data came from an Illumina HiSeq 2500. A second PCR of about 7 to 12 cycles was run with a J-beta primer mix and a sample-barcoded 5' primer. A template-switch 5' adaptor carrying 12 random nucleotides introduced a unique molecular identifier onto each TCR beta cDNA molecule. Each sample yielded at least 3 million CDR3-containing paired-end reads. The Mint cDNA synthesis kit, primed by a TRBC-specific oligonucleotide, was used to synthesize first-strand cDNA from all RNA. All cDNA was treated with uracil-DNA glycosylase and then went through a first 18-cycle PCR with the universal primers M1SS and BC2_uni_R. On the study's bioinformatics: Normalization of each sample was performed by random selection of 1 million high-quality reads, each carrying a distinct molecular identifier. Instead of being binned into consensus sequences, reads with shared molecular identifiers were discarded. MiTCR, run with a Q25 quality threshold and the strictest error-elimination algorithm, handled CDR3 identification, clonotype clustering and error correction. A nonparametric unseen species model with Euler transformation was used to estimate lower-bound total TCR beta diversity. TCRdb trimmed the raw reads at Q25, called clones with MiXCR and kept productive beta chains. Rows merge per CDR3 protein into single entries with the most common DNA and genes. For this entry, the V and J calls and clone size follow TCRdb and not the study's own pipeline. The sample table holds roughly 650,000 distinct CDR3 sequences, of which about 32% were seen once. The ten largest clones capture roughly 14% of the sample.

This clonotype was observed a few times. Its antigen target is currently unknown. No per-base quality is available; no much larger clone lies one base away. The 39 donors, aged roughly 6 to 100 years, were systemically healthy Caucasian individuals from Russia. Each donor gave 8 to 10 milliliters of peripheral blood, collected into EDTA-treated Vacutainer tubes. PBMCs were isolated by Ficoll-Paque density-gradient centrifugation, with at least 6 million obtained per sample. Total RNA was extracted from PBMCs with Trizol reagent, with at least 5 micrograms obtained per sample. The percentages of naive CD45RAhigh/CD27high T cells were determined by flow cytometry on a PBMC aliquot from every donor. The germline V end is reduced by 3 bases and the J end by 9 bases; junction bases left unmatched: 6. The germline V gene (reference sequence) sets CDR1 to SGHKS and CDR2 to YYEKEE. The CDR3 covers 13 residues, taking in both the cysteine and the phenylalanine. Of all the DNA, just the CDR3 is kept, 39 bases in frame from base 1.

The sequence joins TRBV5-5 to TRBJ2-1; the central 7 bases match TRBD2. This clonotype was sampled from a woman aged 80 or older in good health. Donor details come from another sample of the same person, matched by shared clones. The sequenced sample consisted of blood. The nucleotide sequence is TGTGCCAGCAGCTCCGATTGGGGGGGTGAGCAGTTCTTC. It codes for CASSSDWGGEQFF.